This entry lists 5 T cell receptor beta chains sequenced from one sample in a study of OX40 agonist ivuxolimab in advanced cancers. Assay: immunoSEQ multiplex PCR; the TCRdb copy retains only in-frame clones and omits some. The sample has tens of thousands of clones, about 81% seen once. Sequenced material: CD4+ or CD8+ T cells sorted from blood, taken in a trial of the OX40 agonist ivuxolimab. Receptor source: an adult with an advanced solid tumor such as melanoma, head and neck, liver or kidney cancer.

This chain links TRBV6-4 with TRBJ1-1; no reliable D call. V dropped 6 bases and J dropped 2 bases, with 10 bases sitting between them. This CDR3 is 13 amino acids long. Germline assignment: CDR1 MRHNA and CDR2 SNTAGT. Here the CDR3 reads CASSEGLNTEAFF. The CDR3 region has the DNA TGTGCCAGCAGCGAGGGTCTTAACACTGAAGCTTTCTTT.

The rearrangement uses TRBV28 and TRBJ1-3, with TRBD1 identical over 8 bases. This CDR3 has 16 residues. The V segment lost 2 bases and the J segment 5 bases; nucleotides outside the gene matches: 8. Per germline, CDR1 MDHEN and CDR2 SYDVKM. For the CDR3, the DNA is TGTGCCAGCAGTTTAGTACAAGGACAGGGACGAAACACCATATATTTT. Translating it yields CASSLVQGQGRNTIYF.

This clone was counted a single time. J is TRBJ2-7 and V is TRBV21-1; the D call of TRBD2 is as the table states it, not checked on the DNA. TRBV21-1 has pseudogene status. CDR3 length equals 13 residues. The CDR3 sequence: CASSKDGSYEQYF. The DNA of the CDR3 is TGTGCCAGCAGCAAAGACGGCTCCTACGAGCAGTACTTC.

This chain links TRBV19 with TRBJ2-2; 7 nucleotides line up with TRBD1. The CDR3 totals 15 residues. Germline V gene lookup returns CDR1 LNHDA and CDR2 SQIVND (reference sequence). Trimming took 3 bases from V and 5 from J; bases not matched to a gene: 6. The CDR3 nucleotides are TGTGCCAGTAGTATCTCCACAGGGGTAACCGGGGAGCTGTTTTTT. Translation: CASSISTGVTGELFF.

This rearrangement joins TRBV20-1 to TRBJ1-4; D gene uncertain. Trimming left V 2 bases short and J 10 bases short, with 5 bases between. The CDR3 has 10 residues. Germline CDR1 is DFQATT and CDR2 is SNEGSKA (reference sequence). In nucleotides, the CDR3 is TGCAGTGCTAGACTCGGAAAACTGTTTTTT. Its protein product is CSARLGKLFF.